The clone carrying this TCR beta chain has a count of ten or more. This CDR3 has 16 residues. Germline loops: CDR1 SGDLS, CDR2 YYNGEE. The trim removed 0 bases at V and 0 bases at J, leaving 1 base unmatched. Amplification of TCR beta CDR3 regions used RNA as the template. The TCR CDR3 first-round RT-PCR relied on the HTBI primer set. TCRdb re-called the multiplex PCR reads through MiXCR, storing one row per CDR3 protein. This table holds approximately 700,000 distinct CDR3 sequences, around 17% found once. This sample stems from a study of T cells in Graves' hyperthyroidism and ophthalmopathy. Sequencing was carried out using blood. This sequence was found in a man aged 18 to 30 with Graves' hyperthyroidism. This chain uses TRBV9 with TRBJ2-3, with 10 bases aligning to TRBD1. In DNA form, the CDR3 reads TGTGCCAGCAGCGTAGGACAGGGGGCCAGCACAGATACGCAGTATTTT. Protein product: CASSVGQGASTDTQYF.